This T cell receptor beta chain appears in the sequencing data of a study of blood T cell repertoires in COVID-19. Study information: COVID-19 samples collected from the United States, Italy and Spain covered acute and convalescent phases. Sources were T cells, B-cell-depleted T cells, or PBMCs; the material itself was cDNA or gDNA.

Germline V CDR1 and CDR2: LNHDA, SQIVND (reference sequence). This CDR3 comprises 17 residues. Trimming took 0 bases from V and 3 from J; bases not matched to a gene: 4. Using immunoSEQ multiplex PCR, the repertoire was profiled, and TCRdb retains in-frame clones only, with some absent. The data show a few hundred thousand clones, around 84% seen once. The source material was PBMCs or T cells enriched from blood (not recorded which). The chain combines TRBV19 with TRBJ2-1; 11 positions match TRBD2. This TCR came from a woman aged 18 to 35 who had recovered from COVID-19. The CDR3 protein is CASSIDPSGGNYNEQFF. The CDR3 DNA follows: TGTGCCAGTAGTATAGATCCTAGCGGGGGGAACTACAATGAGCAGTTCTTC.